The present entry profiles one TCR beta chain with its context. This clone was seen more than once but under ten times. The clone's antigen remains unknown. No clone much larger than this one lies a single base away; base qualities are absent. These data are taken from a study of cytomegalovirus exposure and HLA in healthy donors (dated by TCRdb to 2017 to 2019). Study-wide context: According to an earlier analysis of a few hundred of the donors, about 179 million T cells yielded 90 million to 140 million unique TCR beta sequences and more than 250 Gb of sequence data. Approximately 300 gigabases of sequencing data and 70 million to 95 million unique TCR sequences made up an early release that covered 500 to 650 HLA-typed donors. Of the approximately 400 genotyped donors, 80% to 90% were placed in the genetic ancestry cluster associated with self-reported Caucasian donors. The aim of the study was to test whether cataloging public T cell receptors could identify signatures of past pathogen exposure. Using immunosequencing, the study profiled T cell repertoires from 640 or so subjects and related those repertoires to cytomegalovirus serostatus. In addition to the first cohort of 666 subjects, a separate validation cohort of approximately 130 different subjects was used. To predict cytomegalovirus infection status, the study brought together high-throughput TCR immunosequencing, statistical association of individual TCRs with disease status, and machine learning. A later analysis re-analyzed previously published TCR beta repertoires from 550 to 700 donors and added high-resolution HLA genotyping to study TCR occurrence patterns. In the later analysis, no new phenotypic data were used to find candidate immune exposures; instead, reliance was placed on TCR beta sequences and their occurrence across donors. To decide whether each TCR beta V gene segment behaved as functional or pseudogenic, an earlier analysis of some 600 of the donors relied on high-throughput TCR beta sequencing. Donor age, sex, ethnicity and CMV serostatus were compiled alongside the repertoire data. A later genetic analysis used genome-wide SNP genotypes for about 65% of the 666 donors, treating that subset as a discovery cohort. All discovery cohort repertoires had been generated on a single sequencing platform. Class I and class II HLA loci were covered by the typing at four-digit resolution. Typing coverage varied by locus: 629-630 donors for A, B, C, DRB1 and DQB1; roughly 560 for DQA1; more than 600 for DPA1; fewer than 480 for DPB1. Because of strong linkage in the cohort, five DR-DQ haplotypes were treated as single units for association and clustering. Among roughly 400 genotyped donors of the cohort, an average of roughly 230,000 unique TCR beta nucleotide sequences was sequenced per donor, of which roughly 17% were non-productive.

As encoded in the germline V gene (reference sequence), CDR1 is GTSNPN while CDR2 is SVGIG. The CDR3 sequence holds 14 residues, the cysteine and phenylalanine included. CDR3 DNA is the only sequence kept; it has 42 bases, read in frame from the first base. V and J are truncated by 2 bases and 5 bases respectively, leaving an intervening sequence of 10 bases. The research as a whole found: Because HLA typing was missing for some donors at each locus, association tests included only the typed subset. A group of highly shared sequence variants was considered likely to be a technical artifact of the sequencing pipeline. In both the original and validation cohorts, the classifier was reported to diagnose cytomegalovirus status with high specificity and sensitivity. A later analysis found that HLA-associated TCR beta chains were more clonally expanded and had lower generation probabilities than equally common non-associated chains. A later analysis reported that several top co-occurrence clusters appeared linked to parvovirus B19, influenza, CMV and Epstein-Barr virus. A further reported finding was that TCR beta sequences accurately predicted the HLA-A and HLA-B alleles for most subjects in the first cohort. In a later analysis, most CMV-associated TCR beta chains were found to appear HLA-restricted, with HLA associations seemingly driven largely by CMV exposure. A few of the identified cytomegalovirus-associated TCR beta chains were confirmed in vitro to be specific for cytomegalovirus antigens. Correlated functional status among segregating V segments might be attributable to linkage disequilibrium, but an unknown experimental factor could not be ruled out. The study listed around 160 TCR beta chains as associated with cytomegalovirus. The 87-base-pair reads could not distinguish some IMGT-functional V segments, including TRBV6-2 and TRBV6-3, so those segments were excluded. Most TCR sequences were observed very rarely across donors, whereas some public TCRs were present in many individuals. V-gene and J-gene trimming of TCR beta chains was associated with a missense DCLRE1C variant in a later genetic analysis, and the association was replicated in an independent cohort. Sequencing depth was assumed to be roughly uniform across donors in the presence/absence analyses, though that assumption may not hold. Roughly 17 rarely observed V segments, including chromosome 9 orphons, were excluded from the earlier analysis of just under 600 of the donors because counts were too low. When HLA alleles, especially DR and DQ, strongly co-occurred, attributing TCR associations to individual alleles was difficult. CMV serostatus was the only immune exposure information available for the cohort. In a later analysis, TCR association rates were found to vary across HLA loci, with the most associated TCRs seen for DRB1 alleles and the fewest for HLA-C alleles. The authors suggested that the approach could potentially be generalized to other disease states and immunological phenotypes. In a later genetic analysis, fewer N-insertions in productive TCRs were reported among donors in an Asian-associated ancestry cluster than the roughly 700-donor mean. The cohort was sequenced for TCR beta chains only, and without alpha or paired-chain data the features that could be detected were limited. At a false discovery rate of 0.05, a later analysis linked around 17,000 TCR beta sequences to specific HLA alleles. Broadly in line with IMGT annotations, most TCR beta V segments showed up in productive rearrangements about 87% or about 30% of the time in an earlier analysis of under 700 of the donors.

The library was obtained by the immunoSEQ multiplex PCR assay. For the multiplex PCR, a mixture combining 60 forward primers for TCR Vbeta segments and 13 reverse primers for TCR Jbeta segments was used. Amplification of the CDR3 region of rearranged TCR beta genes was performed with a multiplex PCR assay on genomic DNA. The Illumina HiSeq System was used to sequence the amplified TCR beta libraries as 87-base-pair reads. As for how the authors treated the data: A later analysis tallied 75 million to 95 million unique TCR beta chains across the 650 to 750 repertoires, and approximately 9.9 million of those chains were shared by two or more donors. A nearest-neighbor algorithm error-corrected the raw reads and collapsed the reads into unique sequences, merging closely related sequences to remove PCR and sequencing errors. CDR3 sequences were aligned to IMGT reference sequences to assign V, D and J gene segments. Each retained sequence needed at least a six-nucleotide match to both a V gene segment and a J gene segment. A rearrangement was called productive if the CDR3 had no stop codons and remained in frame with V and J, and every other rearrangement was called non-productive. Following IMGT convention, CDR3 was defined as the stretch from the second conserved V-encoded cysteine up to the conserved J-encoded phenylalanine. The earlier analysis of some 580 of the donors excluded any sequence lacking an unambiguous match to a single V gene segment. An earlier analysis of some 500 of the donors classified V segments as functional when productive rearrangements were above 56.7% and as segregating when the standard deviation between donors was above 5%. A statistical classification framework was developed to diagnose cytomegalovirus status using the catalog of TCR beta chain sequences. V and J gene assignment, in a later analysis, came from comparing TCR nucleotide sequences with IMGT/GENE-DB human TR gene sequences. A later analysis assigned CDR3 sequences and most-parsimonious VDJ recombination scenarios with the TCRdist pipeline. In a later analysis, each TCR beta chain was defined by its CDR3 amino acid sequence together with its V-gene family, and reads without a unique V-gene family were excluded. In a later analysis, nearly 600 highly shared, low-generation-probability nucleotide sequences were removed to address suspected cross-contamination and a sequencing artifact. A later analysis calculated a clonal expansion index for each public chain from normalized within-repertoire ranks of inferred template counts. In a later analysis, generation probabilities were computed using a VDJ recombination model fitted to out-of-frame rearrangements, and the results were checked against IGoR. Hypergeometric tests were used in a later analysis to score TCR-TCR, TCR-HLA and TCR-CMV co-occurrence, with a repertoire-size bias correction applied to the TCR pairs. To estimate false discovery rates, a later analysis permuted the HLA or CMV assignments 20 times. In a later analysis, co-occurring TCRs were grouped using DBSCAN, with TCRdist sequence similarity added in when clustering inside HLA-allele-positive subsets. Repertoires with fewer than 30,000 or more than 120,000 public chains were left out of co-occurrence clustering, as were roughly five repertoires with anomalous nucleotide sharing. TCRdb obtained this table from immuneACCESS and retained in-frame rearrangements with V and J assigned. These tables miss some clones; where compared with another copy, unresolved V genes account for less than half of the shortfall, and the remainder is unexplained. V and J calls and clone size are given by that table; D and trimming were obtained from the DNA. In all, the sample holds about 170,000 clones, and approximately 80% of those were seen once. In total, the top ten clones hold around 0.71% of the sample.

In total, 600 or so healthy bone marrow donors made up the cohort. At the time of sampling, all cohort members were nominally healthy, though unrecorded immune exposures were likely present. The donor was CMV seronegative and belonged to the group of more than 300 seronegative cohort members. A peripheral blood sample was provided by each donor, and peripheral blood mononuclear cells were used for TCR beta sequencing. The Qiagen DNeasy Blood Extraction Kit was used to extract genomic DNA from the blood cell samples. This clonotype was obtained from a female donor in good health and CMV-seronegative. Sequencing was done on a sample of PBMCs. This sequence uses TRBV30 and TRBJ1-6, with an unclear D gene assignment. The CDR3 loop reads CAWSRGGHNSPLHF. The DNA sequence is TGTGCCTGGAGTCGCGGAGGACATAATTCACCCCTCCACTTT. Outside the CDR3, residues come from the reference TRBV30 and TRBJ1-6 proteins, so the full variable domain is: SQTIHQWPATLVQPVGSPLSLECTVEGTSNPNLYWYRQAAGRGLQLLFYSVGIGQISSEVPQNLSASRPQDRQFILSSKKLLLSDSGFYLCAWSRGGHNSPLHFGNGTRLTVT.